This T cell receptor beta chain appears in the sequencing data of a study of blood T cell repertoires in COVID-19 (TCRdb year 2020). Notes on the research overall: The collaborator samples originated in the United States, Italy and Spain and spanned the acute and convalescent phases of COVID-19. The prospective study material was composed of cDNA or gDNA derived from T cells, B-cell-depleted T cells, or PBMCs. HLA class I and class II types, where available, came from metadata supplied by the sample provider rather than from assay-based typing. The repertoires were made available in a free public database intended to serve as a resource for research on the immune response to SARS-CoV-2. The samples were drawn from the first 160 participants of the ongoing ImmuneRACE study and from 1,254 subjects provided by 6 global collaborators. Nearly every sample came with metadata listing a de-identified subject ID, COVID-19 status, age in years and sex. Subjects who had been exposed to COVID-19, were actively infected with it, or had recovered from it provided the deeply sampled blood TCRbeta repertoires that made up the dataset. The paper's findings and limits, for the study overall: Clinical and demographic metadata were provided uncurated, with the amount varying by source and participant.

Participants in the prospective study were aged roughly 18 to 89 years, lived in 24 United States geographic areas, and enrolled through a virtual design. To assign participants to cohorts, the prospective study relied on clinical history that participants themselves reported in a screening survey and a study questionnaire. Recovered participants in ImmuneRACE Cohort 3 were defined by two consecutive negative NP/OP PCR tests, clearance by a healthcare professional, or resolution of symptoms. In the prospective study, whole blood, serum and a nasopharyngeal or oropharyngeal swab were collected from each participant by mobile phlebotomists. Prospective study participants could optionally give additional blood draws and questionnaires over an approximately 2-month period. Before DNA extraction, blood samples from the prospective study were shipped at room temperature or frozen. TCRbeta CDR3 regions were amplified from genomic DNA using the immunoSEQ Assay, a bias-controlled multiplex PCR. The study's own analysis went as follows. Within the assay, amplification of reference gene primers was used to estimate how many nucleated cells each sample contained. Sequence reads were collapsed and filtered to measure the absolute abundance of every unique TCRbeta CDR3 rearrangement. For each sample, productive Simpson clonality was calculated as the square root of Simpson's diversity index across productive rearrangements. Imported from immuneACCESS, the table was reduced by TCRdb to in-frame sequences with V and J called. These copies leave out some clones; in studies compared against another copy, an unresolved V gene accounts for under half, and the cause of the remainder is not known. V, J and clone size reflect that table, while D and trimming were determined from the DNA. This sample comprises about 340,000 clones, 92% of them detected only once. The ten largest clones take up roughly 20% of the sample.

A word on this clone: The antigen this receptor binds is unknown. No clone much larger than this one lies a single base away; base qualities are absent.

This sequence was found in a woman aged 25 to 39 who had recovered from COVID-19. The source material was PBMCs or T cells enriched from blood (not recorded which).

The DNA sequence is TGTGCCAGCAGCCAAGAGGGGTTTTGGGGACGGGGGGACCAAGAGACCCAGTACTTC. It encodes CASSQEGFWGRGDQETQYF. The receptor chain draws on TRBV4-2 and TRBJ2-5, with 7 central nucleotides matching TRBD2. Reading the germline V gene gives CDR1 LGHNA and CDR2 YNFKEQ. V ends up 0 bases short and J 0 bases short, with an unmatched junction base count of 13. Counted from cysteine to phenylalanine, this CDR3 has 19 amino acids. The read is trimmed to its CDR3 DNA, 57 bases read in frame from base 1.